The present T cell receptor (beta chain) was sequenced within a study of blood T cells in healthy people across ages. This clonotype has a handful of counts. The authors ran a second PCR of 7 to 11 cycles using a sample-barcoded 5' primer and a J-beta primer mix. In TCRdb, the 5' RACE reads were re-called with MiXCR into one record per CDR3 protein. The table shows hundreds of thousands of distinct CDR3 sequences, with more than 50% occurring only once. The sequence was obtained from a man aged 35 to 55 in good health. Sequences were obtained from blood.

The CDR3 loop reads CASSPVRSNEQFF. The CDR3 nucleotides read TGTGCCAGCAGCCCCGTTAGATCCAATGAGCAGTTCTTC. The chain links TRBV7-9 to TRBJ2-1; D not certain. V was clipped by 5 bases and J by 6 bases, with 11 bases between them. CDR1 and CDR2 from the germline V gene are SEHNR and FQNEAQ (reference sequence). The CDR3 loop spans 13 amino acids.